The 30 T cell receptor beta chains given below trace back to one sample, sequenced in a study of identical twins (dated by TCRdb to 2016 to 2017). Library prep was done by 5' RACE. The reads were generated on an Illumina HiSeq 2000. In TCRdb, the public reads were trimmed at Q25 with fastp and aligned with MiXCR, with productive beta chains retained. Every distinct CDR3 protein forms one entry, paired with its most common genes and DNA. The sample table lists about 240,000 distinct CDR3 sequences, roughly 12% of them with a count of one. The ten largest clonotypes hold approximately 4% of the sample. These same records also appear under a second study, on yellow fever vaccine responses in identical twins.

The source material was memory (CD45RO+) T cells sorted from blood. Read against the paper, the sample's cell subset or site label means: CD45RO+ enriched T cells. These receptors were taken from a woman younger than 30 in good health.

In its sample, this clonotype was seen a few times. This rearrangement joins TRBV5-8 to TRBJ2-3; TRBD1 matches 8 bases. This CDR3 spans 13 amino acids. CDR1 SGHTS and CDR2 YDEGEE come from the germline V gene. V gave up 4 bases and J gave up 8 bases; unmatched junction bases: 6. This chain's CDR3 is CASSGSRGRTQYF. DNA of the CDR3: TGTGCCAGCAGCGGAAGCAGGGGGCGTACGCAGTATTTT.

This clonotype has ten or more counts. This chain joins TRBV7-2 and TRBJ2-7; D unresolved. CDR3 size: 11 residues. V shed 5 bases and J shed 3 bases, with 5 bases lying between them. The germline V gene has CDR1 SGHTA and CDR2 FQGNSA. The CDR3 DNA sequence: TGTGCCAGCAGCCCCTACTACGAGCAGTACTTC. It encodes CASSPYYEQYF.

This clonotype was counted many times. CDR3 sequence (DNA): TGTGCCAGCAGTTCTACAGGGGGTGGACATGAGACCCAGTACTTC. Amino acid sequence: CASSSTGGGHETQYF. The V and J genes are TRBV12-3 or TRBV12-4 and TRBJ2-5, with TRBD1 identical over 8 bases. J lost 5 bases, V lost 4 bases, and 9 bases had no gene match. This CDR3 comprises 15 residues.

The chain joins TRBV7-2 to TRBJ2-1; 10 bases match TRBD1. Looked up from germline, CDR1 is SGHTA and CDR2 is FQGNSA. The CDR3 spans 15 residues. V lost 2 bases and J lost 12; bases outside the gene matches: 10. The CDR3 is CASSLLGQGKGGQFF. CDR3 in DNA: TGTGCCAGCAGCTTACTGGGACAGGGGAAGGGTGGGCAGTTCTTC.

V is TRBV6-2 or TRBV6-3 and J is TRBJ2-1; no clear D gene. Germline-derived CDR1 and CDR2 are MNHEY and SVGEGT. Trimming stripped 5 bases from V and 2 bases from J, with 13 bases between. This CDR3 has 15 residues. The CDR3 loop is CASSDIERTYNEQFF. The CDR3 bases are TGTGCCAGCAGTGATATAGAAAGGACCTACAATGAGCAGTTCTTC.

This chain uses TRBV7-2 with TRBJ2-5; the D gene is possibly TRBD2 (7 bases). The CDR3 totals 15 residues. CDR1 is SGHTA and CDR2 is FQGNSA in the germline V gene. V dropped 1 base and J dropped 5 bases, with 14 bases sitting between them. This chain's CDR3 is CASSLGGGPGETQYF. DNA of the CDR3: TGTGCCAGCAGCTTAGGGGGGGGGCCGGGGGAGACCCAGTACTTC.

This clonotype was detected ten times or more. In DNA form, the CDR3 reads TGTGCCAGCAGCCAAGCCCCCCTAGCGGGGGGAGTAATACGTAGCACAGATACGCAGTATTTT. Amino acid sequence: CASSQAPLAGGVIRSTDTQYF. The V and J genes are TRBV4-2 and TRBJ2-3, with 11 positions matching TRBD2. Germline V gene data show CDR1 as LGHNA and CDR2 as YNFKEQ. This CDR3 contains 21 residues. V shed 1 base, J shed 0 bases, and the junction held 15 bases outside the gene matches.

There are many counts of this clonotype. The chain employs TRBV2 and TRBJ1-1, with D maybe TRBD1 (5 bases). Germline V gives CDR1 SNHLY, CDR2 FYNNEI. V gave up 4 bases and J gave up 6 bases, with 12 bases separating them. This CDR3 region has 13 residues. The CDR3, as DNA: TGTGCCAGCAGTGGGCAGGGCAAGGCTGAAGCTTTCTTT. The encoded protein is CASSGQGKAEAFF. The full variable domain, with the rest looked up from reference TRBV2 and TRBJ1-1, is EPEVTQTPSHQVTQMGQEVILRCVPISNHLYFYWYRQILGQKVEFLVSFYNNEISEKSEIFDDQFSVERPDGSNFTLKIRSTKLEDSAMYFCASSGQGKAEAFFGQGTRLTVV.

The J gene is TRBJ1-5, the V gene TRBV7-2, with D unresolved. CDR1 is SGHTA and CDR2 is FQGNSA in the germline V gene. Trimming took off 0 bases at V and 1 base at J, with 7 bases between the two ends. The CDR3 is made up of 15 amino acids. The CDR3 coding sequence is TGTGCCAGCAGCTTAGCTCCGGGAAGCAATCAGCCCCAGCATTTT. Translating gives CASSLAPGSNQPQHF.

This clonotype came up a few times. The chain recombines TRBV28 with TRBJ2-7; 7 nucleotides line up with TRBD2. Germline V CDR1 and CDR2: MDHEN, SYDVKM. The CDR3 has 13 residues. Losses at the gene ends were 6 bases for V and 6 bases for J; bases not matched to a gene: 8. Here the CDR3 reads CASRRGGSLEQYF. CDR3 nucleotides: TGTGCCAGCAGGAGAGGCGGGAGCCTCGAGCAGTACTTC.

The rearrangement uses TRBV9 and TRBJ2-7, with TRBD2 as a possible D gene (6 bases). The ends were cut back, 0 bases at V and 2 bases at J, with 9 bases in the middle. CDR3 size: 14 residues. Germline V gives CDR1 SGDLS, CDR2 YYNGEE. The CDR3 DNA reads TGTGCCAGCAGCGTAGAGCGGGCCACCTACGAGCAGTACTTC. Its translation is CASSVERATYEQYF. Looking up the rest from reference TRBV9 and TRBJ2-7 gives the full variable domain: DSGVTQTPKHLITATGQRVTLRCSPRSGDLSVYWYQQSLDQGLQFLIQYYNGEERAKGNILERFSAQQFPDLHSELNLSSLELGDSALYFCASSVERATYEQYFGPGTRLTVT.

V usage is TRBV2 and J usage is TRBJ2-5, with D possibly being TRBD1 (5 bases). V was shortened by 8 bases and J by 5 bases, with 30 bases between the two germline ends. The length of the CDR3 is 18 residues. Germline V gene lookup returns CDR1 SNHLY and CDR2 FYNNEI. CDR3 sequence: CASCLDRGPGMGQETQYF. The CDR3 DNA is TGTGCCAGCTGTTTAGATAGGGGCCCAGGGATGGGTCAGGAGACCCAGTACTTC.

V is TRBV12-3 or TRBV12-4 and J is TRBJ2-1; the D is unclear. V lost 6 bases and J lost 0, with 12 bases in between. The CDR3 sequence is 15 residues long. CDR3 sequence (DNA): TGTGCCAGCAGCAAGGACGGCCTCTCCTACAATGAGCAGTTCTTC. Translation gives CASSKDGLSYNEQFF.

This clonotype has at least ten counts. The V gene is TRBV7-8, the J gene TRBJ2-7, with 13 bases lining up with TRBD2. Germline CDR1 and CDR2: SGHVS and FQNEAQ. The J segment lost 6 bases and the V segment lost 5 bases, leaving 7 bases of the junction unmatched. CDR3 length: 15 residues. The CDR3 region is CASSPGLAGKGEQYF. The DNA for the CDR3 is TGTGCCAGCAGCCCGGGACTAGCGGGAAAGGGCGAGCAGTACTTC.

The V gene is TRBV28, the J gene TRBJ2-7; no clear D. Germline V gene lookup returns CDR1 MDHEN and CDR2 SYDVKM. Trimming took off 6 bases at V and 4 bases at J, with 13 bases between the two ends. This CDR3 region has 13 residues. The CDR3 reads CASSRNGRYEQYF. The CDR3 nucleotides are TGTGCCAGCAGCCGGAATGGAAGGTACGAGCAGTACTTC. Based on the CDR3 plus reference TRBV28 and TRBJ2-7, the full variable domain is DVKVTQSSRYLVKRTGEKVFLECVQDMDHENMFWYRQDPGLGLRLIYFSYDVKMKEKGDIPEGYSVSREKKERFSLILESASTNQTSMYLCASSRNGRYEQYFGPGTRLTVT.

A few counts support this clonotype. V gene TRBV20-1 combines with J gene TRBJ2-7; TRBD1 agrees at 9 bases. CDR3 length: 12 amino acids. The V gene's germline CDR1 is DFQATT and CDR2 SNEGSKA (reference sequence). J lost 6 bases, V lost 5 bases, and 5 bases had no gene match. Here the CDR3 reads CSAYDRGGEQYF. The DNA of the CDR3 is TGCAGTGCTTATGACAGGGGGGGCGAGCAGTACTTC.

The chain joins TRBV20-1 to TRBJ2-7, with D hard to call. Germline assignment: CDR1 DFQATT and CDR2 SNEGSKA (reference sequence). V was shortened by 3 bases and J by 2 bases, with 11 bases between the two germline ends. The CDR3 is made up of 13 amino acids. The DNA for the CDR3 is TGCAGTGCTAGTCCCGCAGGCACCTACGAGCAGTACTTC. This sequence encodes CSASPAGTYEQYF.

This clonotype occurred a few times. The rearrangement uses TRBV6-2 or TRBV6-3 and TRBJ2-1; 8 nucleotides match TRBD2. CDR1 is MNHEY, CDR2 SVGEGT, per germline. V lost 8 bases to trimming and J lost 6 bases; unmatched junction nucleotides: 9. The CDR3 loop spans 14 amino acids. The CDR3 region has the DNA TGTGCCAGCCGTCGGGGGGGCGATGGCAATGAGCAGTTCTTC. Protein product: CASRRGGDGNEQFF.

This clonotype was seen more than once but under ten times. The CDR3 sequence: CASSSSDRNNEKLFF. The CDR3 DNA reads TGTGCCAGCAGTTCCTCGGACAGGAATAATGAAAAACTGTTTTTT. The rearrangement uses TRBV27 and TRBJ1-4, with 7 bases lining up with TRBD1. After removal of 4 bases from V and 4 bases from J, the junction contained 6 bases not matched to a gene. Germline V gives CDR1 MNHEY, CDR2 SMNVEV (reference sequence). The CDR3 spans 15 residues.

J is TRBJ2-5 and V is TRBV7-9, with 7 bases fitting TRBD1. The CDR3 contains 15 residues. Germline V gene data show CDR1 as SEHNR and CDR2 as FQNEAQ (reference sequence). With 5 bases clipped from V and 4 bases from J, the junction kept 10 bases outside the gene matches. The CDR3, as DNA: TGTGCCAGCAGCATTAGTCCGGGACAGACAGAGACCCAGTACTTC. Protein product: CASSISPGQTETQYF.

This chain joins TRBV7-9 and TRBJ2-3, with 8 bases lining up with TRBD2. Germline loops: CDR1 SEHNR, CDR2 FQNEAQ (reference sequence). The ends lost 4 bases at V and 2 bases at J; junction bases unmatched: 8. CDR3 length equals 16 residues. The CDR3 reads CASSSRGGKVTDTQYF. CDR3 nucleotides: TGTGCCAGCAGCTCCCGGGGGGGGAAGGTCACAGATACGCAGTATTTT.

To note about this clonotype: A much larger clonotype is one base distant, so this may be a read error. The rearrangement links TRBV27 to TRBJ2-2, with D possibly TRBD1 on 6 matching bases. The germline V gene has CDR1 MNHEY and CDR2 SMNVEV (reference sequence). This CDR3 has 15 amino acids. This chain's CDR3 is CASTDRNSNTGELVF. Written as DNA, the CDR3 is TGTGCCAGCACAGACAGGAACTCGAACACCGGGGAGCTGGTTTTT.

The genes are TRBV6-1 and TRBJ2-2; D ambiguous. Per the germline V gene, CDR1 is MNHNS and CDR2 is SASEGT. This CDR3 region has 13 residues. The V gene lost 7 bases and the J gene lost 4 bases, with 10 bases spanning the gap. The CDR3 sequence: CASTAWGTGELFF. The CDR3 region has the DNA TGTGCCAGCACCGCCTGGGGCACCGGGGAGCTGTTTTTT.

This clonotype was counted ten times or more. This chain links TRBV6-5 with TRBJ2-7; 9 nucleotides line up with TRBD1. V was clipped by 1 base and J by 2 bases; unmatched bases: 3. This CDR3 contains 15 residues. Germline values: CDR1 MNHEY, CDR2 SVGAGI. The CDR3 sequence: CASSYLGQGTYEQYF. The CDR3 region has the DNA TGTGCCAGCAGTTACTTGGGACAGGGAACCTACGAGCAGTACTTC.

The rearrangement uses TRBV5-6 and TRBJ2-2; TRBD2 might be the D (6 bases). CDR1 is SGHDT and CDR2 is YYEEEE in the germline V gene. CDR3 length: 16 amino acids. Deletions cut 5 bases from V and 0 bases from J, with 14 bases between. CDR3: CASRYRAGSNTGELFF. CDR3 nucleotide sequence: TGTGCCAGCAGATACAGAGCGGGTTCGAACACCGGGGAGCTGTTTTTT.

The V gene is TRBV20-1, the J gene TRBJ2-7, with 8 positions matching TRBD2. In germline, CDR1 is DFQATT, CDR2 SNEGSKA (reference sequence). The CDR3 runs 15 residues. The J segment lost 2 bases and the V segment lost 0 bases, leaving 6 bases of the junction unmatched. The CDR3 region has the DNA TGCAGTGCTAGAGATCCCGGGGGGGGCACCTACGAGCAGTACTTC. Its protein product is CSARDPGGGTYEQYF.

The chain has TRBV10-3 and TRBJ1-1; D unclear. CDR1 is ENHRY, CDR2 SYGVKD, per germline. The CDR3 spans 13 residues. V was trimmed by 7 bases and J by 2 bases, leaving 11 bases between them. CDR3 sequence reads: CAIKAEPNTEAFF. The CDR3 DNA reads as TGTGCCATCAAAGCCGAACCTAACACTGAAGCTTTCTTT.

This clonotype showed up just a few times. The chain links TRBV18 to TRBJ1-2; tentatively, D is TRBD1 (5 bases). CDR1 and CDR2 from the germline V gene are KGHSH and LQKENI. V was trimmed by 3 bases and J by 1 base, leaving 18 bases between them. The CDR3 is 17 amino acids. The CDR3 loop reads CASSPSPDSGRNYGYTF. The CDR3 DNA follows: TGTGCCAGCTCACCCAGTCCCGATTCGGGACGTAACTATGGCTACACCTTC.

CDR3 sequence: CASSFGGGDTDTQYF. In DNA, the CDR3 is TGTGCCAGCAGCTTTGGAGGCGGGGACACAGATACGCAGTATTTT. This chain connects TRBV7-3 to TRBJ2-3; weak D call: TRBD2 (6 bases). V was trimmed by 3 bases and J by 2 bases, leaving 12 bases between them. Germline V gives CDR1 SGHTA, CDR2 FQGTGA. The CDR3 has 15 amino acids. The whole variable domain, remainder taken from reference TRBV7-3 and TRBJ2-3, is GAGVSQTPSNKVTEKGKYVELRCDPISGHTALYWYRQSLGQGPEFLIYFQGTGAADDSGLPNDRFFAVRPEGSVSTLKIQRTERGDSAVYLCASSFGGGDTDTQYFGPGTRLTVL.

In this sample, this clonotype turned up a few times. The V and J genes are TRBV29-1 and TRBJ2-5, with TRBD2 as a possible D gene (6 bases). CDR1 SQVTM and CDR2 ANQGSEA come from the germline V gene. The CDR3 has 13 amino acids. V was cut by 4 bases and J by 4 bases, with 13 bases left in between. The CDR3 reads CSVVTSGGETQYF. The CDR3 DNA is TGCAGCGTTGTGACTAGTGGGGGAGAGACCCAGTACTTC.